This T cell receptor beta chain emerged from a study of CXCR3-negative and CXCR3-positive naive CD8 T cells. Comment on this clonotype: What it recognizes is unknown.

Study conclusions and caveats: TRB CDR3 properties were used to infer TCR strength, and surface CD5 was comparable between naive subsets.

Carrying UMI labels, the TRB cDNA libraries were prepared through 5' RACE. TCRdb re-called the 5' RACE reads; one entry per CDR3 protein, DNA not given. Recorded for this sample: 45,000 or so distinct CDR3 sequences. The germline V gene encodes CDR1 MNHEY and CDR2 SMNVEV (reference sequence). This CDR3 region has 13 residues. The TCR was taken from a human donor in good health. Some clones in this sample may be carry-over from other donors' samples. Sequencing was done on a sample of memory CD8+ T cells from blood. This chain joins TRBV27 and TRBJ2-3. The CDR3: CASSTNSVGTQYF.